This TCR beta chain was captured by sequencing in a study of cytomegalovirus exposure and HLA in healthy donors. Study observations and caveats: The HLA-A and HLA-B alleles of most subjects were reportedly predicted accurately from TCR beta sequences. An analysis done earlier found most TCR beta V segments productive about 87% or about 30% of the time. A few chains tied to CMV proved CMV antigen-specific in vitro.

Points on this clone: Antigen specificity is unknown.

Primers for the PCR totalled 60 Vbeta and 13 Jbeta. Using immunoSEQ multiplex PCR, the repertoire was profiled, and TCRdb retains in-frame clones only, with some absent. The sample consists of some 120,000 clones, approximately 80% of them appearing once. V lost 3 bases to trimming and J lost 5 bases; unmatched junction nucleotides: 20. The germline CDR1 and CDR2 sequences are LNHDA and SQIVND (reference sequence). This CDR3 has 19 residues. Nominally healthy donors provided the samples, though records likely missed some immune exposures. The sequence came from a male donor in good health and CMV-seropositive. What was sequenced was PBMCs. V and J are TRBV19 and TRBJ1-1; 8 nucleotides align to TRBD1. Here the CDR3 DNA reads TGTGCCAGTAGTATTGCCGCCTTAGGGAGGCCAGGGGGCCCAACTGAAGCTTTCTTT. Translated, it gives CASSIAALGRPGGPTEAFF.